Shown below are 15 T cell receptor beta chains from a single sample sequenced in a study of shared clonotypes between healthy human individuals. Only CD45RO-negative cells positively selected for CCR7 counted as naive CD8 cells, so terminally differentiated effector memory CD45RA+ cells were excluded. Sequencing was performed with immunoSEQ multiplex PCR; in TCRdb, only in-frame clones are kept and a portion is missing. This sample has just over 2,000,000 clones; about 94% occur once, and the top ten carry about 1.1%. Sequenced material: naive CD8+ T cells sorted from blood. The receptors come from a man aged 18-30 years in good health.

The rearrangement links TRBV27 to TRBJ2-3; TRBD2 matches 7 bases. Germline CDR1 MNHEY, CDR2 SMNVEV (reference sequence). The trim removed 1 base at V and 5 bases at J, leaving 6 bases unmatched. The CDR3 runs to 15 residues. The CDR3 is CASSLWGRAEDTQYF. For the CDR3, the DNA is TGTGCCAGCAGTTTATGGGGGAGGGCAGAAGATACGCAGTATTTT.

This chain joins TRBV13 and TRBJ2-1; 8 bases agree with TRBD1. Per germline, CDR1 PRHDT and CDR2 FYEKMQ (reference sequence). Losses at the gene ends were 6 bases for V and 7 bases for J; bases not matched to a gene: 11. CDR3 length: 15 residues. CDR3 protein: CASSHATGVRNEQFF. CDR3 sequence (DNA): TGTGCCAGCAGTCACGCGACAGGGGTGAGGAATGAGCAGTTCTTC.

This clone was observed a single time. The chain couples TRBV7-9 to TRBJ2-7; D is possibly TRBD1 (6 bases). Germline values: CDR1 SEHNR, CDR2 FQNEAQ (reference sequence). The CDR3 length is 14 residues. Trimming shortened V by 5 bases and J by 3 bases, and 14 bases separated the two germline ends. CDR3: CASSHGTSVYEQYF. The CDR3, as DNA: TGTGCCAGCAGCCACGGGACAAGTGTCTACGAGCAGTACTTC.

This rearrangement joins TRBV4-1 to TRBJ2-5; D possibly corresponds to TRBD2 (5 bases). V lost 0 bases and J lost 5, with 10 bases in between. The length of the CDR3 is 14 residues. Germline lookup yields CDR1 MGHRA and CDR2 YSYEKL. The CDR3 sequence is CASSQDPREETQYF. CDR3 sequence (DNA): TGCGCCAGCAGCCAAGACCCAAGGGAGGAGACCCAGTACTTC.

The CDR3 DNA reads as TGTGCCAGCAGCTGGGACGCCAACATCGCAAGCGAGCAGTACTTC. It yields the protein CASSWDANIASEQYF. The chain uses TRBV5-6 and TRBJ2-7; either TRBD1 or TRBD2 may supply D (5 bases each). CDR1 and CDR2 (germline): SGHDT, YYEEEE. The V and J ends lost 3 bases and 6 bases respectively, with 19 bases between them. The CDR3 has 15 amino acids.

As to this clone: The sample carries other DNA sequences with the same CDR3. The chain is built from TRBV27 and TRBJ1-5; 7 nucleotides agree with TRBD1. The CDR3 is 16 residues long. V trimming: 5 bases; J trimming: 2 bases; junction bases outside the gene matches: 9. CDR1 MNHEY and CDR2 SMNVEV come from the germline V gene (reference sequence). CDR3 bases: TGTGCCAGCAGTCCTCTCAGGGGGGAGGGCAATCAGCCCCAGCATTTT. Translation: CASSPLRGEGNQPQHF.

V gene TRBV10-1 combines with J gene TRBJ2-1; D possibly corresponds to TRBD2 (6 bases). The CDR3 contains 12 residues. The V and J ends lost 8 bases and 5 bases respectively, with 10 bases between them. Germline loops: CDR1 WNHNN, CDR2 SYGVQD (reference sequence). Here the CDR3 DNA reads TGCGCCAGCGGGGGACTTGACAATGAGCAGTTCTTC. Translated, it gives CASGGLDNEQFF.

This CDR3 is CASSRSWTKYNEQFF. The CDR3 nucleotides read TGTGCCAGCAGTCGCTCGTGGACTAAATACAATGAGCAGTTCTTC. This chain uses TRBV28 with TRBJ2-1, with a tentative D call TRBD2 (6 bases). The V gene lost 5 bases and the J gene lost 4 bases, with 15 bases spanning the gap. The CDR3 contains 15 residues. The V gene's germline CDR1 is MDHEN and CDR2 SYDVKM.

The CDR3 nucleotides are TGTGCCACCAGCCCCCTGGCGGGCCCTACCTACGAGCAGTACTTC. Amino acids: CATSPLAGPTYEQYF. The rearrangement joins TRBV15 to TRBJ2-7; D is possibly TRBD2 (5 bases). The CDR3 has 15 amino acids. V dropped 5 bases and J dropped 2 bases, with 16 bases sitting between them. Germline V gene sequence: CDR1 LNHNV, CDR2 YYDKDF (reference sequence).

Here the CDR3 reads CASSVDPDDSYEQYF. CDR3 DNA sequence: TGTGCCAGCAGCGTAGATCCGGACGACTCCTACGAGCAGTACTTC. J is TRBJ2-7 and V is TRBV9; no clear D gene. Germline loops: CDR1 SGDLS, CDR2 YYNGEE. V was shortened by 0 bases and J by 0 bases, with 10 bases between the two germline ends. The CDR3 sequence is 15 residues long.

This chain links TRBV30 with TRBJ2-7; D uncertain. The CDR3 spans 16 residues. Trimming shortened V by 2 bases and J by 2 bases, and 19 bases separated the two germline ends. Per germline, CDR1 GTSNPN and CDR2 SVGIG (reference sequence). The CDR3 is CAWSRAPILKPYEQYF. In nucleotides, the CDR3 is TGTGCCTGGAGTCGGGCTCCGATATTAAAACCCTACGAGCAGTACTTC.

Remarks on this clone: At the DNA level, this CDR3 is encoded by other sequences in the same sample as well. The chain has TRBV10-1 and TRBJ2-1; D call uncertain. V lost 3 bases and J 0 bases, leaving 9 bases between the germline ends. Germline V CDR1 and CDR2: WNHNN, SYGVQD (reference sequence). This CDR3 contains 15 residues. The CDR3 DNA reads TGCGCCAGCAGTGACGGCGAGAGCTCCTACAATGAGCAGTTCTTC. It yields the protein CASSDGESSYNEQFF.

This rearrangement joins TRBV28 to TRBJ1-1; D not resolved. V was clipped by 3 bases and J by 4 bases, with 9 bases between them. Per the germline V gene, CDR1 is MDHEN and CDR2 is SYDVKM. This CDR3 is 13 amino acids long. CDR3 nucleotide sequence: TGTGCCAGCAGTTTTACGGAGGGCACTGAAGCTTTCTTT. Protein: CASSFTEGTEAFF.

The chain joins TRBV9 to TRBJ2-7; 7 bases agree with TRBD2. With 4 bases clipped from V and 2 bases from J, the junction kept 9 bases outside the gene matches. The CDR3 is made up of 15 amino acids. Looked up from germline, CDR1 is SGDLS and CDR2 is YYNGEE. The CDR3 loop reads CASSPGLDLTYEQYF. As DNA, the CDR3 is TGTGCCAGCAGCCCTGGACTAGACTTGACCTACGAGCAGTACTTC. The full variable domain, with the rest looked up from reference TRBV9 and TRBJ2-7, is DSGVTQTPKHLITATGQRVTLRCSPRSGDLSVYWYQQSLDQGLQFLIQYYNGEERAKGNILERFSAQQFPDLHSELNLSSLELGDSALYFCASSPGLDLTYEQYFGPGTRLTVT.

The chain carries TRBV10-3 and TRBJ1-1, with D uncertain. Trimming took 4 bases from V and 1 from J, leaving 4 bases between them. Germline assignment: CDR1 ENHRY and CDR2 SYGVKD. The CDR3 runs to 12 residues. The CDR3, as DNA: TGTGCCATCAGTGCTCCGAACACTGAAGCTTTCTTT. Its protein product is CAISAPNTEAFF.